The rows below give T cell receptor beta chains drawn from one sample of a study of T cell responses to AZD1222 COVID-19 vaccine. TCRdb's table, derived via immunoSEQ multiplex PCR, lists solely in-frame clones and lacks some. This table has 99,000 or so clones, about 88% appearing once. The sequencing used peripheral blood, collected on day 0 of AZD1222 vaccination. Every receptor here comes from an adult in good health. Both conserved end residues are part of each CDR3. A D gene is named only where the DNA matches it firmly. Clone size is shown for a subset of rows, as once, few, many or a class of expanded clone.

j_call: TRBJ1-4; clone_size: .; d_call: .; v_call: TRBV28; cdr3_nt: TGTGCCAGCAGTTTGGTCGGGCCTGAAAAACTGTTTTTT; cdr3_aa: CASSLVGPEKLFF
j_call: TRBJ1-6; clone_size: few; d_call: .; v_call: TRBV9; cdr3_nt: TGTGCCAGCAGCCTAAACCCGGATATCGGTTCACCCCTCCACTTT; cdr3_aa: CASSLNPDIGSPLHF
j_call: TRBJ1-1; clone_size: once; d_call: .; v_call: TRBV7-9; cdr3_nt: TGTGCCAGCAGCTTCTCAGGGGTGAACACTGAAGCTTTCTTT; cdr3_aa: CASSFSGVNTEAFF
j_call: TRBJ2-4; clone_size: .; d_call: .; v_call: TRBV5-1; cdr3_nt: TGCGCCAGCAGCTCCCAACCGCCGAGCGCGTCTTTAGGCGCCAAAAACATTCAGTACTTC; cdr3_aa: CASSSQPPSASLGAKNIQYF
j_call: TRBJ2-3; clone_size: .; d_call: .; v_call: TRBV28; cdr3_nt: TGTGCCAGCAGTCTGCGCCCAGATACGCAGTATTTT; cdr3_aa: CASSLRPDTQYF
j_call: TRBJ2-1; clone_size: .; d_call: TRBD2; v_call: TRBV19; cdr3_nt: TGTGCCAGTAGTATAATGGGACTAGCGGGCCTCAATGAGCAGTTCTTC; cdr3_aa: CASSIMGLAGLNEQFF
j_call: TRBJ2-3; clone_size: .; d_call: .; v_call: TRBV20-1; cdr3_nt: TGCAGTGCTAGTGGGAGTGGCACAGATACGCAGTATTTT; cdr3_aa: CSASGSGTDTQYF
j_call: TRBJ1-4; clone_size: .; d_call: TRBD1; v_call: TRBV5-1; cdr3_nt: TGCGCCAGCAGCTTGAGGGCAGGGGGCGCGTTTAATGAAAAACTGTTTTTT; cdr3_aa: CASSLRAGGAFNEKLFF
j_call: TRBJ2-5; clone_size: .; d_call: TRBD2; v_call: TRBV3-1/TRBV3-2; cdr3_nt: TGTGCCAGCAGCCAACGACTAGCGGGAGGAGGAGAGACCCAGTACTTC; cdr3_aa: CASSQRLAGGGETQYF
j_call: TRBJ2-7; clone_size: .; d_call: TRBD1; v_call: TRBV2; cdr3_nt: TGTGCCAGCCTGGACAGGTTATACGAGCAGTACTTC; cdr3_aa: CASLDRLYEQYF
j_call: TRBJ1-1; clone_size: .; d_call: TRBD1; v_call: TRBV6-2/TRBV6-3; cdr3_nt: TGTGCCAGCAGTACCCGACAGGGGGTGATAGGCACTGAAGCTTTCTTT; cdr3_aa: CASSTRQGVIGTEAFF
j_call: TRBJ2-6; clone_size: .; d_call: TRBD1; v_call: TRBV27; cdr3_nt: TGTGCCAGCAGTTCGGGACAGGGTATTGCTGGGGCCAACGTCCTGACTTTC; cdr3_aa: CASSSGQGIAGANVLTF
j_call: TRBJ2-5; clone_size: .; d_call: .; v_call: TRBV10-1; cdr3_nt: TGCGCCAGCAGTGATAAGGAGACCCAGTACTTC; cdr3_aa: CASSDKETQYF
j_call: TRBJ2-1; clone_size: .; d_call: TRBD2; v_call: TRBV2; cdr3_nt: TGTGCCAGCAGGCCCGGGGGGACTAGCGGTTACAATGAGCAGTTCTTC; cdr3_aa: CASRPGGTSGYNEQFF
j_call: TRBJ2-2; clone_size: .; d_call: .; v_call: TRBV5-6; cdr3_nt: TGTGCCAGCAGCTTTGGGGGACTCACGAACACCGGGGAGCTGTTTTTT; cdr3_aa: CASSFGGLTNTGELFF
j_call: TRBJ2-7; clone_size: .; d_call: .; v_call: TRBV6-1; cdr3_nt: TGTGCCAGCAGTGCCCTGGGGGCTAGGGATTACGAGCAGTACTTC; cdr3_aa: CASSALGARDYEQYF
j_call: TRBJ2-2; clone_size: .; d_call: .; v_call: TRBV6-5; cdr3_nt: TGTGCCAGCAGTTCCCTCGGGGGTACCGGGGAGCTGTTTTTT; cdr3_aa: CASSSLGGTGELFF
j_call: TRBJ1-3; clone_size: .; d_call: .; v_call: TRBV6-2/TRBV6-3; cdr3_nt: TGTGCCAGCAGTTCAACCCCGAGTCGAAACACCATATATTTT; cdr3_aa: CASSSTPSRNTIYF
j_call: TRBJ1-5; clone_size: .; d_call: .; v_call: TRBV19; cdr3_nt: TGTGCCAGTAGCCCGGTCAGCCCCCCTAGCAATCAGCCCCAGCATTTT; cdr3_aa: CASSPVSPPSNQPQHF
j_call: TRBJ2-7; clone_size: once; d_call: .; v_call: TRBV20-1; cdr3_nt: TGCAGTGCTAGTGGTAGCTACGAGCAGTACTTC; cdr3_aa: CSASGSYEQYF
j_call: TRBJ1-5; clone_size: once; d_call: .; v_call: TRBV7-8; cdr3_nt: TGTGCCAGCAGCTTAGTCAGGGCTAGCAATCAGCCCCAGCATTTT; cdr3_aa: CASSLVRASNQPQHF
j_call: TRBJ2-1; clone_size: .; d_call: TRBD1; v_call: TRBV3-1/TRBV3-2; cdr3_nt: TGTGCCTCCACAGCAGGGGGTTTTGAGCAGTTCTTC; cdr3_aa: CASTAGGFEQFF
j_call: TRBJ2-1; clone_size: few; d_call: TRBD1; v_call: TRBV10-3; cdr3_nt: TGTGCCACCGCCATAGGACAGGATCCACCCTTGGACAATGAGCAGTTCTTC; cdr3_aa: CATAIGQDPPLDNEQFF
j_call: TRBJ2-1; clone_size: .; d_call: .; v_call: TRBV4-1; cdr3_nt: TGCGCCAGCAGCCCTTACTCCAGCTCCTACAATGAGCAGTTCTTC; cdr3_aa: CASSPYSSSYNEQFF
j_call: TRBJ2-5; clone_size: .; d_call: .; v_call: TRBV6-5; cdr3_nt: TGTGCCAGCCGTTCCCCGGGGGTTGGGGAGACCCAGTACTTC; cdr3_aa: CASRSPGVGETQYF
j_call: TRBJ2-5; clone_size: .; d_call: .; v_call: TRBV4-1; cdr3_nt: TGCGCCAGCAGCCAAGTTGGCAGGGAAGGGACCCAGTACTTC; cdr3_aa: CASSQVGREGTQYF
j_call: TRBJ1-4; clone_size: few; d_call: TRBD1; v_call: TRBV18; cdr3_nt: TGTGCCAGCTCACCGGGGACAGGGGGCGGCGAAAAACTGTTTTTT; cdr3_aa: CASSPGTGGGEKLFF
j_call: TRBJ2-1; clone_size: .; d_call: TRBD2; v_call: TRBV7-3; cdr3_nt: TGTGCCAGCAGCTTAGGGCTAGCGGGGGAGCAGTTCTTC; cdr3_aa: CASSLGLAGEQFF
j_call: TRBJ1-1; clone_size: .; d_call: TRBD1; v_call: TRBV6-5; cdr3_nt: TGTGCCAGCACCAGCCGACAGGGACGGACTGAAGCTTTCTTT; cdr3_aa: CASTSRQGRTEAFF
j_call: TRBJ2-5; clone_size: .; d_call: TRBD2; v_call: TRBV19; cdr3_nt: TGTGCCAGTAGTATAGTCAGCGGGAGAGGTCTTAAAGAGACCCAGTACTTC; cdr3_aa: CASSIVSGRGLKETQYF
j_call: TRBJ1-2; clone_size: .; d_call: .; v_call: TRBV6-4; cdr3_nt: TGTGCCAGCACCCCGGACTATCGTCGGTATGGCTACACCTTC; cdr3_aa: CASTPDYRRYGYTF
j_call: TRBJ2-7; clone_size: .; d_call: TRBD1; v_call: TRBV29-1; cdr3_nt: TGCAGCGTGGCTGAAGGGACAGGGGGCGGCTACGAGCAGTACTTC; cdr3_aa: CSVAEGTGGGYEQYF
j_call: TRBJ1-2; clone_size: .; d_call: .; v_call: TRBV2; cdr3_nt: TGTGCCAGCAGGAGGGACCGATCTTTTAACTATGGCTACACCTTC; cdr3_aa: CASRRDRSFNYGYTF
j_call: TRBJ2-1; clone_size: .; d_call: .; v_call: TRBV27; cdr3_nt: TGTGCCAGCAGTCCGACCCCAAGAGAGGGAGGTGGTGGATCCTACAATGAGCAGTTCTTC; cdr3_aa: CASSPTPREGGGGSYNEQFF
j_call: TRBJ1-5; clone_size: .; d_call: .; v_call: TRBV11-2; cdr3_nt: TGTGCCAGCAGCTTAGATGCAGAGGCCCATCAGCCCCAGCATTTT; cdr3_aa: CASSLDAEAHQPQHF
j_call: TRBJ2-3; clone_size: .; d_call: .; v_call: TRBV28; cdr3_nt: TGTGCCAGCTTCACTCCAGGGAGACGAGGGGATACGCAGTATTTT; cdr3_aa: CASFTPGRRGDTQYF
j_call: TRBJ2-3; clone_size: .; d_call: .; v_call: TRBV7-9; cdr3_nt: TGTGCCAGCAGCTTCACAAAAATTCCGGGGCGCACAGATACGCAGTATTTT; cdr3_aa: CASSFTKIPGRTDTQYF
j_call: TRBJ1-2; clone_size: once; d_call: .; v_call: TRBV28; cdr3_nt: TGTGCCAGCAGTTCCCCCGCCCCTTTGGGAATTAACTATGGCTACACCTTC; cdr3_aa: CASSSPAPLGINYGYTF
j_call: TRBJ2-7; clone_size: .; d_call: .; v_call: TRBV6-8; cdr3_nt: TGTGCCAGCAGACACGACAGGAGGAGCTCCTACGAGCAGTACTTC; cdr3_aa: CASRHDRRSSYEQYF
j_call: TRBJ1-5; clone_size: .; d_call: .; v_call: TRBV25-1; cdr3_nt: TGTGCCAGCAGTGGCGCCAATCAGCCCCAGCATTTT; cdr3_aa: CASSGANQPQHF
j_call: TRBJ2-5; clone_size: .; d_call: .; v_call: TRBV7-3; cdr3_nt: TGTGCCAGCAGTGAGCAGGGTGGGGAGACCCAGTACTTC; cdr3_aa: CASSEQGGETQYF
j_call: TRBJ1-6; clone_size: once; d_call: TRBD1; v_call: TRBV5-6; cdr3_nt: TGTGCCAGCAGCTTAAGAGGGGGCGCGGTTAATTCACCCCTCCACTTT; cdr3_aa: CASSLRGGAVNSPLHF
j_call: TRBJ1-1; clone_size: .; d_call: .; v_call: TRBV5-4; cdr3_nt: TGTGCCAGCAGCTTGGGGGGGCAGGCCATGAACACTGAAGCTTTCTTT; cdr3_aa: CASSLGGQAMNTEAFF
j_call: TRBJ1-6; clone_size: .; d_call: .; v_call: TRBV12-3/TRBV12-4; cdr3_nt: TGTGCCAGCAGTTTATATCGGAATTCACCCCTCCACTTT; cdr3_aa: CASSLYRNSPLHF
j_call: TRBJ1-5; clone_size: once; d_call: .; v_call: TRBV6-2/TRBV6-3; cdr3_nt: TGTGCCAGCAGTTACCGACAGCGCAATCAGCCCCAGCATTTT; cdr3_aa: CASSYRQRNQPQHF
j_call: TRBJ2-1; clone_size: .; d_call: .; v_call: TRBV5-6; cdr3_nt: TGTGCCAGCACCCCTACGAAGTTGAGAGTTTCCTACAATGAGCAGTTCTTC; cdr3_aa: CASTPTKLRVSYNEQFF
j_call: TRBJ2-7; clone_size: .; d_call: TRBD1; v_call: TRBV11-2; cdr3_nt: TGTGCCAGCAGCTTAGGACAGGGGGAAACCTACGAGCAGTACTTC; cdr3_aa: CASSLGQGETYEQYF
j_call: TRBJ1-1; clone_size: .; d_call: .; v_call: TRBV28; cdr3_nt: TGTGCCAGCAGACCCGGACAGCTGAACACTGAAGCTTTCTTT; cdr3_aa: CASRPGQLNTEAFF
j_call: TRBJ1-6; clone_size: .; d_call: .; v_call: TRBV19; cdr3_nt: TGTGCCAGTGGAGACTACTCCTATAATTCACCCCTCCACTTT; cdr3_aa: CASGDYSYNSPLHF
j_call: TRBJ2-4; clone_size: .; d_call: .; v_call: TRBV29-1; cdr3_nt: TGCAGCGTTGAAGACCCAGGGAAGGCCAAAAACATTCAGTACTTC; cdr3_aa: CSVEDPGKAKNIQYF
j_call: TRBJ2-1; clone_size: .; d_call: TRBD1; v_call: TRBV6-1; cdr3_nt: TGTGCCAGCAGTGACGGACAGGGGGCGATCAATGAGCAGTTCTTC; cdr3_aa: CASSDGQGAINEQFF
j_call: TRBJ2-1; clone_size: .; d_call: .; v_call: TRBV18; cdr3_nt: TGTGCCAGCCCGTCGAGTGAGCAGTTCTTC; cdr3_aa: CASPSSEQFF
j_call: TRBJ1-1; clone_size: .; d_call: .; v_call: TRBV28; cdr3_nt: TGTGCCAGCAGTTTATGGGGATCCACTGAAGCTTTCTTT; cdr3_aa: CASSLWGSTEAFF
j_call: TRBJ2-7; clone_size: once; d_call: TRBD2; v_call: TRBV5-6; cdr3_nt: TGTGCCAGCAGCTTTGTTCTAGCGGGAGGTCGCGAGCAGTACTTC; cdr3_aa: CASSFVLAGGREQYF
j_call: TRBJ2-7; clone_size: .; d_call: .; v_call: TRBV10-3; cdr3_nt: TGTGCCAGCCGGGACGGCCACTACGAGCAGTACTTC; cdr3_aa: CASRDGHYEQYF